This record covers a single T cell receptor beta chain. The sample originates from a study of blood T cell repertoires in COVID-19. Background on the study: Samples taken during acute and convalescent COVID-19 were collected in the United States, Italy and Spain. T cells, B-cell-depleted T cells, or PBMCs provided the cDNA or gDNA that served as material.

Study processing details: Reference gene primer amplification yielded estimated nucleated cell counts. The protocol was immunoSEQ multiplex PCR, while the TCRdb copy is restricted to in-frame clones and leaves out a portion. D and trimming come from the DNA, and the V and J calls and clone size come from that table. Counted here are approximately 130,000 clones, roughly 86% occurring once; the ten biggest clones make up around 13%. The receptor was isolated from a human donor in a cohort sampled during active COVID-19. The sample consisted of peripheral blood.

For the CDR3, the DNA is TGTGCCAGTAGTATAGGGACAGAATCCTACAATGAGCAGTTCTTC. Protein product: CASSIGTESYNEQFF. The chain carries TRBV19 and TRBJ2-1, with a possible D match to TRBD1 (6 bases). In germline, CDR1 is LNHDA, CDR2 SQIVND (reference sequence). With 1 base removed from V and 1 base from J, the gap between germline ends came to 8 bases. The CDR3 sequence is 15 residues long.